Here is one T cell receptor beta chain with its context. The data belong to a study of blood T cell repertoires in COVID-19. V was pared by 4 bases and J by 7 bases, with 6 bases of the junction left unmatched. The CDR3 sequence is 14 residues long. CDR1 and CDR2 (germline): SGHRS, YFSETQ. Participants were aged about 18 to 100 years, lived in around 25 US areas, and enrolled virtually. Participant reports of clinical history set cohort assignment. The recovered donors of Cohort 3 showed two negative PCRs, clearance, or symptom resolution. Per the original methods: By means of reference gene primer amplification, nucleated cell counts were estimated. Libraries were prepared by immunoSEQ multiplex PCR; TCRdb keeps only in-frame clonotypes and omits some of them. From that table come the V and J calls and clone size; the DNA was used to work out D and trimming. The sample shows some 170,000 clones, 85% to 90% of them seen only once.

Sample: PBMCs or T cells enriched from blood (not recorded which). The rearrangement uses TRBV5-1 and TRBJ1-5; 9 bases align to TRBD1. This receptor was obtained from a man in his forties who had recovered from COVID-19. CDR3 DNA sequence: TGCGCCAGCAGCCCCGGGACAGGGAAGCAGCCCCAGCATTTT. This sequence encodes CASSPGTGKQPQHF.